This T cell receptor beta chain was found in a study of cytomegalovirus exposure and HLA in healthy donors. About the study: Earlier work reported 100 million or so unique TCR beta sequences from about 180 million T cells.

A remark on this clone: As yet, its antigen is unknown.

It was with 60 Vbeta and 13 Jbeta primers that the PCR ran. TCRdb's table, derived via immunoSEQ multiplex PCR, lists solely in-frame clones and lacks some. The sample yields some 130,000 clones, roughly 80% seen once. General observations from the study: Under in vitro conditions, a few CMV-associated chains were confirmed as specific for CMV antigens. Later on, an analysis tied 15,000 or so TCR beta sequences to HLA alleles at 0.05 false discovery rate. Earlier analysis found most TCR beta V segments productive about 87% or about 30% of the time.

This CDR3 is built from 14 residues. The germline V gene encodes CDR1 MGHRA and CDR2 YSYEKL. V was cut by 1 base and J by 7 bases, with 11 bases left in between. The chain uses TRBV4-1 and TRBJ2-1; tentative D call: TRBD2 (6 bases). This clonotype was sampled from a man in his forties or fifties in good health and CMV-seronegative. The sample comprised PBMCs. The CDR3 region is CASSQGLAWNEQFF. CDR3 sequence (DNA): TGCGCCAGCAGCCAAGGCCTAGCGTGGAATGAGCAGTTCTTC.